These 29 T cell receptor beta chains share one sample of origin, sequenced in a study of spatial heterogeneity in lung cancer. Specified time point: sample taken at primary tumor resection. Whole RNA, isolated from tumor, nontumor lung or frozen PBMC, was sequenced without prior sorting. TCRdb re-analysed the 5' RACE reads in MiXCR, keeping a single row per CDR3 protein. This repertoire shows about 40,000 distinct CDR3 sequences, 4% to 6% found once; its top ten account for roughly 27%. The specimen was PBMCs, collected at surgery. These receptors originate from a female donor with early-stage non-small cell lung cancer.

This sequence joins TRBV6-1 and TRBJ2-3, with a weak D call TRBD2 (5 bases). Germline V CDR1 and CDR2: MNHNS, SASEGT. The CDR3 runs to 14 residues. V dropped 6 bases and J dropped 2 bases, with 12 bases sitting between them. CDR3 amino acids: CASSKRAHTDTQYF. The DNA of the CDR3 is TGTGCCAGCAGCAAGAGGGCACACACAGATACGCAGTATTTT.

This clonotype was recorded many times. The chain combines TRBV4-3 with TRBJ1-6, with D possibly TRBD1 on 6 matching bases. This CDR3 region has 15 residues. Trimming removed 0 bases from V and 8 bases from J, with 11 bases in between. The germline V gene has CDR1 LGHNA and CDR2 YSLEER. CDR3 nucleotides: TGCGCCAGCAGCCAAGAGAAGGGGGGGGATTCACCCCTCCACTTT. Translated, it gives CASSQEKGGDSPLHF.

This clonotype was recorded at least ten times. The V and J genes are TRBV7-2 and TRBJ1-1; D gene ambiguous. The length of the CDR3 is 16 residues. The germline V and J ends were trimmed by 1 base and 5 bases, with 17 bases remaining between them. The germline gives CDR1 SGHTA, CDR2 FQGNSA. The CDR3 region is CASSLVSGLTWTEAFF. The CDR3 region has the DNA TGTGCCAGCAGCTTAGTCTCAGGCCTGACATGGACTGAAGCTTTCTTT.

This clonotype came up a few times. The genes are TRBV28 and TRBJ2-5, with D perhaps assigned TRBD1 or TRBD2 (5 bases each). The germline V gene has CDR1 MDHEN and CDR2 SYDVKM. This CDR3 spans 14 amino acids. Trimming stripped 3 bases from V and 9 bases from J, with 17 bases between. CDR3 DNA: TGTGCCAGCAGTTTCTCCTCGGGGCGGTGGGCCCAGTACTTC. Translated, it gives CASSFSSGRWAQYF.

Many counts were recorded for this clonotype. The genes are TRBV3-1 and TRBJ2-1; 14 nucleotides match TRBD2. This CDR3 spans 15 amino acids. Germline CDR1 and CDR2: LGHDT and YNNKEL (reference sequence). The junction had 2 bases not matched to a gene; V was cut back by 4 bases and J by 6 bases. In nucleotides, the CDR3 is TGTGCCAGCAGCCCGGGACTAGCGGGGGCCAATGAGCAGTTCTTC. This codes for CASSPGLAGANEQFF.

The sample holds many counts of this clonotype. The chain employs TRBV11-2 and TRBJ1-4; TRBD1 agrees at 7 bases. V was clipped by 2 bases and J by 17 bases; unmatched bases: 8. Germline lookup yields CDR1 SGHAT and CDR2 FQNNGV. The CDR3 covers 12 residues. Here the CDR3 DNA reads TGTGCCAGCAGCTTATCTAGGGGGCTCTTATTTTTT. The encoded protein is CASSLSRGLLFF.

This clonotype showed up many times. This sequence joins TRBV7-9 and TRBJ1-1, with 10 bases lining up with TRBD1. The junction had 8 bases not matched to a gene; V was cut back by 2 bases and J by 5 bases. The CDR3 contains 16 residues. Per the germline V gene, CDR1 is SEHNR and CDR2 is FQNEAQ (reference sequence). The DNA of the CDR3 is TGTGCCAGCAGCTTAATCGCCGGGACAGGGGAAACTGAAGCTTTCTTT. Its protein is CASSLIAGTGETEAFF.

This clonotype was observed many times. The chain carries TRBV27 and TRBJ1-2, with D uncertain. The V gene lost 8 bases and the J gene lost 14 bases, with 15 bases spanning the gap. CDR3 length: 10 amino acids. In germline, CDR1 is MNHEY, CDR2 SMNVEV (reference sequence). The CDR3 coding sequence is TGTGCCAGCTCTCCGAGGTTTTGGACCTTC. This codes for CASSPRFWTF.

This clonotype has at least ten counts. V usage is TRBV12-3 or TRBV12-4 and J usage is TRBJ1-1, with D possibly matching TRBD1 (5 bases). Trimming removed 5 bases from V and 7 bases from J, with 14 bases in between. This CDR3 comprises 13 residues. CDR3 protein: CASSQVDRFEAFF. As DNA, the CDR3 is TGTGCCAGCAGTCAAGTCGACAGATTTGAAGCTTTCTTT.

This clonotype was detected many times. The CDR3: CASSLRRASPLHF. CDR3 sequence (DNA): TGTGCCAGCAGTCTTCGGAGGGCTTCACCCCTCCACTTT. V is TRBV7-3 and J is TRBJ1-6; D remains unclear. Trimming shortened V by 6 bases and J by 9 bases, and 12 bases separated the two germline ends. The CDR3 covers 13 residues. Germline V gives CDR1 SGHTA, CDR2 FQGTGA.

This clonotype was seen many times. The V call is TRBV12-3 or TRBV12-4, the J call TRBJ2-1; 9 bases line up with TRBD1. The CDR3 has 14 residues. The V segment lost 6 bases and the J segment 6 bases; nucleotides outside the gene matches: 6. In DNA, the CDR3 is TGTGCCAGCAGGTGGGGACAGGGAGGCAATGAGCAGTTCTTC. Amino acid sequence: CASRWGQGGNEQFF.

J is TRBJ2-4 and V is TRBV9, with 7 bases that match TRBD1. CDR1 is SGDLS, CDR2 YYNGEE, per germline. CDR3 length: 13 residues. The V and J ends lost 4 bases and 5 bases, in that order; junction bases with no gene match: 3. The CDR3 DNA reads TGTGCCAGCAGCACTGACAGGGAAAACATTCAGTACTTC. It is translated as CASSTDRENIQYF.

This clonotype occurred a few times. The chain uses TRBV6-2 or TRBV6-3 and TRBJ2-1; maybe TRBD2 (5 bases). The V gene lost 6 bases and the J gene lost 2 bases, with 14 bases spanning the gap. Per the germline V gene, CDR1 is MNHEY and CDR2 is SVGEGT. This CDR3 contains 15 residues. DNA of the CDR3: TGTGCCAGCAGGTCACTAGGAGGAGCCTACAATGAGCAGTTCTTC. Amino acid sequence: CASRSLGGAYNEQFF.

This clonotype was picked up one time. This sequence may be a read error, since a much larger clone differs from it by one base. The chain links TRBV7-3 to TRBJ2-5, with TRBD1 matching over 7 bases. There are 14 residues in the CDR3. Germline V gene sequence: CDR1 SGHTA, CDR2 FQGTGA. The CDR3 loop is CTSSPTGQGETQYF. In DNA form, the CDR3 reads TGTACCAGCAGCCCGACAGGGCAGGGAGAGACCCAGTACTTC.

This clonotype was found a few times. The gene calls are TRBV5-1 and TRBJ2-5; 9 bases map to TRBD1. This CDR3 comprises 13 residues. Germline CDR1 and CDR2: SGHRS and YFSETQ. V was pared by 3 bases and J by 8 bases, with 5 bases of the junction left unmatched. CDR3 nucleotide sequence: TGCGCCAGCAGCTCCCGGACAGGGGATACCCAGTACTTC. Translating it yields CASSSRTGDTQYF.

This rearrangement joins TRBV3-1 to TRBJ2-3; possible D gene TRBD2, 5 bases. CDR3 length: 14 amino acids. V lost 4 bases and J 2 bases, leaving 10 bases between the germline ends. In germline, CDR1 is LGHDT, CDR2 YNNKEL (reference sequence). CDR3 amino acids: CASSRPGFTDTQYF. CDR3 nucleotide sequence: TGTGCCAGCAGCCGCCCGGGATTCACAGATACGCAGTATTTT.

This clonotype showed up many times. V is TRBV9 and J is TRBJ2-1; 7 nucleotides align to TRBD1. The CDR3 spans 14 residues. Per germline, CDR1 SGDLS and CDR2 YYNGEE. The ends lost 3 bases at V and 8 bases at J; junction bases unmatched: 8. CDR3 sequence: CASSEGATGDEQFF. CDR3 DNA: TGTGCCAGCAGCGAGGGGGCAACAGGCGATGAGCAGTTCTTC. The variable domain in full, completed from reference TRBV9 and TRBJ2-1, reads DSGVTQTPKHLITATGQRVTLRCSPRSGDLSVYWYQQSLDQGLQFLIQYYNGEERAKGNILERFSAQQFPDLHSELNLSSLELGDSALYFCASSEGATGDEQFFGPGTRLTVL.

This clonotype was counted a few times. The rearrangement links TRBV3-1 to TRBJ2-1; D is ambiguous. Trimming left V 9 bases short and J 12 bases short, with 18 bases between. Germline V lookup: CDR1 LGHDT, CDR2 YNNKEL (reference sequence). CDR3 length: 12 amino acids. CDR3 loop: CARKYQQSGQFF. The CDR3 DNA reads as TGTGCCAGGAAGTACCAACAAAGTGGGCAGTTCTTC.

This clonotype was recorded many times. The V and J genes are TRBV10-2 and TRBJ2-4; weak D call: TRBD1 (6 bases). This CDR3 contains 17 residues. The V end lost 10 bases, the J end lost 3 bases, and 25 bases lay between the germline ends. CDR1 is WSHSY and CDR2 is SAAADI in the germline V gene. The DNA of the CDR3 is TGCGCCACAGAGGGAACCATAACAGGGCTGGGCAAAAACATTCAGTACTTC. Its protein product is CATEGTITGLGKNIQYF.

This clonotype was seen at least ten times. The CDR3 sequence: CATTIRGDTEAFF. CDR3 DNA: TGTGCCACCACTATCCGGGGGGACACTGAAGCTTTCTTT. V gene TRBV6-2 or TRBV6-3 combines with J gene TRBJ1-1, with D possibly being TRBD1 (5 bases). Trimming cost V 10 bases and J 3 bases, with 15 bases left between them. Germline CDR1 MNHEY, CDR2 SVGEGT. This CDR3 region has 13 residues.

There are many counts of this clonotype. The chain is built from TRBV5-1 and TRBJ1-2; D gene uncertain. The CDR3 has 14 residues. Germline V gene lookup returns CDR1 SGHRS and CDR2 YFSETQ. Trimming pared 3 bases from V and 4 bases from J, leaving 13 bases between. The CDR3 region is CASSSTGPSYGYTF. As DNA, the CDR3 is TGCGCCAGCAGCTCAACCGGGCCCAGCTATGGCTACACCTTC.

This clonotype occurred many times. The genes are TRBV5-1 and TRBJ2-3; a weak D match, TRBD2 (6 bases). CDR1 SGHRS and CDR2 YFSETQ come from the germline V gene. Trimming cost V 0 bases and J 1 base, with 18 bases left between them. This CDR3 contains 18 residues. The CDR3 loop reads CASSLVNGDFRGTDTQYF. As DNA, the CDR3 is TGCGCCAGCAGCTTGGTGAATGGGGACTTCCGTGGCACAGATACGCAGTATTTT.

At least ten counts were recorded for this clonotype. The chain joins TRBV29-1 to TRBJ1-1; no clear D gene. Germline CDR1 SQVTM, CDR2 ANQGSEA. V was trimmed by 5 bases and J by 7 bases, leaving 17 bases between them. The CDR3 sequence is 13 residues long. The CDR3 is CSVQRRGEGEAFF. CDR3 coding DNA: TGCAGCGTTCAGAGACGGGGAGAAGGTGAAGCTTTCTTT.

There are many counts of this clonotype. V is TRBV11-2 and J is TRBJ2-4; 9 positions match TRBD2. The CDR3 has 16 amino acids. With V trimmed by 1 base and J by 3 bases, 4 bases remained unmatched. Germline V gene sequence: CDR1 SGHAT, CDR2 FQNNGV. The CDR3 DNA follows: TGTGCCAGCAGCTTAGGGCTAGCGGGGCTCAAAAACATTCAGTACTTC. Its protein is CASSLGLAGLKNIQYF.

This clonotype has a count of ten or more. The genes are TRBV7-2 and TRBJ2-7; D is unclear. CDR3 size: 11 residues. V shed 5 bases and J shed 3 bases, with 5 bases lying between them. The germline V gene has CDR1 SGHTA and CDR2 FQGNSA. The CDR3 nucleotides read TGTGCCAGCAGCCTAAACTACGAGCAGTACTTC. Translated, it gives CASSLNYEQYF.

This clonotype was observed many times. The CDR3 here is CASSSGQGATNEKLFF. Here the CDR3 DNA reads TGTGCCAGCAGCTCCGGACAGGGGGCAACTAATGAAAAACTGTTTTTT. The chain employs TRBV3-1 and TRBJ1-4; 10 nucleotides agree with TRBD1. J was trimmed by 0 bases and V by 5 bases; bases with no gene match: 3. Germline V gene data show CDR1 as LGHDT and CDR2 as YNNKEL (reference sequence). This CDR3 spans 16 amino acids. The complete variable domain, with remaining parts taken from reference TRBV3-1 and TRBJ1-4, reads DTAVSQTPKYLVTQMGNDKSIKCEQNLGHDTMYWYKQDSKKFLKIMFSYNNKELIINETVPNRFSPKSPDKAHLNLHINSLELGDSAVYFCASSSGQGATNEKLFFGSGTQLSVL.

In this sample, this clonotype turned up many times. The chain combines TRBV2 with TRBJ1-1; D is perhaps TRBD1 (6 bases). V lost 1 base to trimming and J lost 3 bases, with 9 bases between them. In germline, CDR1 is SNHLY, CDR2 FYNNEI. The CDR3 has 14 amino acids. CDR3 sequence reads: CASSEGGGYTEAFF. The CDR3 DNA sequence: TGTGCCAGCAGTGAAGGAGGGGGATACACTGAAGCTTTCTTT.

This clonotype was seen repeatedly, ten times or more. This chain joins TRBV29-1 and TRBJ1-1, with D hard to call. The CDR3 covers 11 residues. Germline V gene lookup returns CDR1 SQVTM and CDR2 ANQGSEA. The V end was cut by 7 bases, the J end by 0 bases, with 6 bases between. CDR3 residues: CSGRMNTEAFF. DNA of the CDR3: TGCAGCGGACGGATGAACACTGAAGCTTTCTTT. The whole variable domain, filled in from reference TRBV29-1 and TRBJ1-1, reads SAVISQKPSRDICQRGTSLTIQCQVDSQVTMMFWYRQQPGQSLTLIATANQGSEATYESGFVIDKFPISRPNLTFSTLTVSNMSPEDSSIYLCSGRMNTEAFFGQGTRLTVV.

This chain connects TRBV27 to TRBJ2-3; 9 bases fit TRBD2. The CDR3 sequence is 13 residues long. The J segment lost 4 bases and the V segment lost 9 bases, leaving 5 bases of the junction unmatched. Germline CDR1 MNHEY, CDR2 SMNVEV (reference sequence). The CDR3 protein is CASRRGGSDTQYF. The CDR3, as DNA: TGTGCCAGTAGGCGGGGGGGCTCAGATACGCAGTATTTT.